These 14 T cell receptor beta chains originate from one sample sequenced in a study of T cell responses to AZD1222 COVID-19 vaccine. Generated by immunoSEQ multiplex PCR, the TCRdb table keeps only in-frame clones and is missing some. The table includes 180,000 or so clones, around 94% detected once. Sequencing was performed on peripheral blood, taken on day 0 of AZD1222 vaccination. The source is an adult in good health.

The chain combines TRBV9 with TRBJ2-2; 8 nucleotides agree with TRBD2. Germline V gene lookup returns CDR1 SGDLS and CDR2 YYNGEE. This CDR3 spans 14 amino acids. After removal of 5 bases from V and 7 bases from J, the junction contained 7 bases not matched to a gene. The CDR3 is CASSREGIFGELFF. DNA of the CDR3: TGTGCCAGCAGTCGGGAGGGGATCTTCGGGGAGCTGTTTTTT.

The gene calls are TRBV28 and TRBJ2-3; D is ambiguous. The CDR3 extends over 15 amino acids. CDR1 is MDHEN and CDR2 is SYDVKM in the germline V gene. Trimming cost V 6 bases and J 3 bases, with 16 bases left between them. The DNA of the CDR3 is TGTGCCAGCAGCCCCTCCCCCCTCACTACAGATACGCAGTATTTT. Translation gives CASSPSPLTTDTQYF.

The chain recombines TRBV7-9 with TRBJ2-1; tentative D call: TRBD2 (5 bases). Trimming removed 0 bases from V and 4 bases from J, with 22 bases in between. CDR1 SEHNR and CDR2 FQNEAQ come from the germline V gene (reference sequence). The CDR3 has 19 amino acids. The CDR3 reads CASSLAKVGERNKYNEQFF. The CDR3, as DNA: TGTGCCAGCAGCTTAGCCAAAGTTGGGGAGAGGAACAAGTACAATGAGCAGTTCTTC.

The chain joins TRBV11-3 to TRBJ2-3; possibly TRBD1 or TRBD2 for D (5 bases each). This CDR3 is built from 16 residues. Germline assignment: CDR1 SGHNT and CDR2 YENEEA. V lost 1 base and J lost 2, with 13 bases in between. CDR3 bases: TGTGCCAGCAGCTTAGGGGGGTCGACCCCCACAGATACGCAGTATTTT. Encoded protein: CASSLGGSTPTDTQYF.

The chain combines TRBV5-4 with TRBJ2-3; D call uncertain. V was clipped by 0 bases and J by 11 bases, with 7 bases between them. The CDR3 is 11 residues long. Germline V gene lookup returns CDR1 SGHNT and CDR2 YYREEE (reference sequence). The CDR3 region has the DNA TGTGCCAGCAGCTTGGGGGCAGTGCAGTATTTT. Translation gives CASSLGAVQYF.

The table lists this clone with a few counts. The chain joins TRBV7-3 to TRBJ1-1; 8 bases align to TRBD1. From germline, CDR1 is SGHTA and CDR2 FQGTGA. The CDR3 extends over 14 amino acids. The junction had 3 bases not matched to a gene; V was cut back by 4 bases and J by 2 bases. The CDR3 nucleotides are TGTGCCAGCAGCTCTACAGGGGGAAACACTGAAGCTTTCTTT. This codes for CASSSTGGNTEAFF.

The V and J genes are TRBV2 and TRBJ1-1; D remains unclear. Germline CDR1 reads SNHLY; CDR2 reads FYNNEI. Trimming stripped 5 bases from V and 10 bases from J, with 8 bases between. The CDR3 totals 10 residues. The CDR3 region is CASSLVGAFF. CDR3 DNA: TGTGCCAGCAGTCTCGTGGGAGCTTTCTTT.

This sequence joins TRBV27 and TRBJ1-2, with TRBD1 as a possible D gene (5 bases). The CDR3 covers 13 residues. The germline V gene encodes CDR1 MNHEY and CDR2 SMNVEV (reference sequence). The V gene lost 8 bases and the J gene lost 8 bases, with 18 bases spanning the gap. The CDR3 bases are TGTGCCAGCTCTGGGGGTATAGTCTCGGGCTACACCTTC. This encodes CASSGGIVSGYTF.

This chain connects TRBV5-1 to TRBJ2-1, with 9 bases lining up with TRBD1. Trimming cost V 0 bases and J 7 bases; bases outside gene matches: 8. The CDR3 totals 16 residues. Per germline, CDR1 SGHRS and CDR2 YFSETQ. This chain's CDR3 is CASSLDTGGARNEQFF. The CDR3 DNA is TGCGCCAGCAGCTTGGACACAGGGGGCGCGAGGAATGAGCAGTTCTTC.

V is TRBV5-1 and J is TRBJ1-5; 8 nucleotides align to TRBD1. This CDR3 is 13 amino acids long. Per germline, CDR1 SGHRS and CDR2 YFSETQ. V shed 4 bases, J shed 9 bases, and the junction held 6 bases outside the gene matches. DNA for the CDR3: TGCGCCAGCAGCCAGGACAGGGAAGGGCCCCAGCATTTT. As protein: CASSQDREGPQHF. Using reference TRBV5-1 and TRBJ1-5 for the parts outside the CDR3, the full variable domain is KAGVTQTPRYLIKTRGQQVTLSCSPISGHRSVSWYQQTPGQGLQFLFEYFSETQRNKGNFPGRFSGRQFSNSRSEMNVSTLELGDSALYLCASSQDREGPQHFGDGTRLSIL.

This clone was detected only once. Other DNA sequences in the same sample also yield this CDR3. The V and J genes are TRBV19 and TRBJ1-1; D not certain. The CDR3 has 11 amino acids. The germline V gene encodes CDR1 LNHDA and CDR2 SQIVND (reference sequence). V was cut by 2 bases and J by 4 bases, with 2 bases left in between. Written as DNA, the CDR3 is TGTGCCAGTAGTATAACCACTGAAGCTTTCTTT. This codes for CASSITTEAFF.

J is TRBJ1-2 and V is TRBV6-5; D is undetermined. CDR1 is MNHEY, CDR2 SVGAGI, per germline. CDR3 size: 14 residues. Between the trimmed V and J ends, which lost 8 bases and 7 bases, there was a span of 20 bases. The CDR3 region is CASLREAYDGGYTF. DNA for the CDR3: TGTGCCAGCTTACGTGAGGCCTACGATGGTGGCTACACCTTC.

The chain uses TRBV30 and TRBJ1-5; D is perhaps TRBD1 (6 bases). V lost 0 bases and J lost 4, with 19 bases in between. Germline-derived CDR1 and CDR2 are GTSNPN and SVGIG (reference sequence). This CDR3 region has 17 residues. CDR3 sequence (DNA): TGTGCCTGGAGTGTATCCACCGTGTGGGGGGCTAATCAGCCCCAGCATTTT. This gives the protein CAWSVSTVWGANQPQHF.

The rearrangement uses TRBV10-3 and TRBJ1-6, with D perhaps matching TRBD1 (5 bases). Germline-derived CDR1 and CDR2 are ENHRY and SYGVKD. The CDR3 has 13 residues. V lost 6 bases and J 10 bases, leaving 13 bases between the germline ends. This CDR3 reads CAISHLQESPLHF. CDR3 in DNA: TGTGCCATCAGCCACTTACAGGAATCACCCCTCCACTTT.